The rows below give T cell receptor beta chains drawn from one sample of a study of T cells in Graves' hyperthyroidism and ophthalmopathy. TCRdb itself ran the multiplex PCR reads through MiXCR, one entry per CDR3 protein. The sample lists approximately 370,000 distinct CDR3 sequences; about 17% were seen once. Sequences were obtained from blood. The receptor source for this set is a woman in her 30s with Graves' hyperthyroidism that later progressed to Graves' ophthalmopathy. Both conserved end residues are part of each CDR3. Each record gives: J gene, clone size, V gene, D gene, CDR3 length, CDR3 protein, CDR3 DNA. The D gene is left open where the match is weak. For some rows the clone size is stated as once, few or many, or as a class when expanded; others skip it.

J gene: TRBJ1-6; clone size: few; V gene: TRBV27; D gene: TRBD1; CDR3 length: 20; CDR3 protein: CASSLEGAGDVYSYNSPLHF; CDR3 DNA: TGTGCCAGCAGTTTAGAGGGGGCGGGGGACGTCTACTCCTATAATTCACCCCTCCACTTT
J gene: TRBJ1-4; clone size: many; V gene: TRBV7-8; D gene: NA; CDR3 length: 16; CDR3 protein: CASSPTLGSTNEKLFF; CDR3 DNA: TGTGCCAGCAGCCCAACTTTGGGGTCAACTAATGAAAAACTGTTTTTT
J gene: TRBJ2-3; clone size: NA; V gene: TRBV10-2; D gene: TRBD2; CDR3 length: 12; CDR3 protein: CASSETRGTQYF; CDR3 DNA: TGCGCCAGCAGTGAAACGCGGGGGACGCAGTATTTT
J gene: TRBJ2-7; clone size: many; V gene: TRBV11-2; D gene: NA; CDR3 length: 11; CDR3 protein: CASSPLNEQYF; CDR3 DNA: TGTGCCAGCAGCCCTCTTAACGAGCAGTACTTC
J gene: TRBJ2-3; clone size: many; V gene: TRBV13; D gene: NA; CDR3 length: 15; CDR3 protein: CASSLRGAFADTQYF; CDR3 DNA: TGTGCCAGCAGCTTACGGGGGGCGTTCGCAGATACGCAGTATTTT
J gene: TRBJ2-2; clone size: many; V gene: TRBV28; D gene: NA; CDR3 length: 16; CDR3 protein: CASSHQGHKNTGELFF; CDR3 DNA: TGTGCCAGCAGTCACCAGGGCCATAAGAACACCGGGGAGCTGTTTTTT
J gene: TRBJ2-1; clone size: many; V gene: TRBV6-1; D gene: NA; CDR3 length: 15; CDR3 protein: CASRPPGGSHNEQFF; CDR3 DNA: TGTGCCAGCAGGCCCCCCGGCGGGTCACACAATGAGCAGTTCTTC
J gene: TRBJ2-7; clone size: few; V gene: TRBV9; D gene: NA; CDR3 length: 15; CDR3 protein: CASSVDGTHTYEQYF; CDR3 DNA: TGTGCCAGCAGCGTAGATGGGACCCATACCTACGAGCAGTACTTC
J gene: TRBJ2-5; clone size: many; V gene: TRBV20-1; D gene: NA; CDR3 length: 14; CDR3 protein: CSARFSVYQETQYF; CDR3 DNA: TGCAGTGCTAGATTCTCGGTTTACCAAGAGACCCAGTACTTC
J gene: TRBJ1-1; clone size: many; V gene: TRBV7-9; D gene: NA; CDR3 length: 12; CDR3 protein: CASRLMSTEAFF; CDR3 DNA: TGTGCCAGCAGGTTGATGAGCACTGAAGCTTTCTTT
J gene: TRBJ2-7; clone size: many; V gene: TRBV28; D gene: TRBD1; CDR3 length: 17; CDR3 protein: CASSDPGQDDLTPQQYF; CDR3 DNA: TGTGCCAGCAGTGACCCGGGACAGGACGACCTAACTCCGCAGCAGTACTTC
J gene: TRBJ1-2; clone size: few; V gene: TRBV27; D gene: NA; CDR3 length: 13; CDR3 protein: CATGSRDGYGYTF; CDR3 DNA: TGTGCCACCGGTAGCCGGGACGGCTATGGCTACACCTTC
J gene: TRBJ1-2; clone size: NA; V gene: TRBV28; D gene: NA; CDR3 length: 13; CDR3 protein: CASSLADGESHTF; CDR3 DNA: TGTGCCAGCAGCCTCGCAGATGGCGAGTCCCACACCTTC
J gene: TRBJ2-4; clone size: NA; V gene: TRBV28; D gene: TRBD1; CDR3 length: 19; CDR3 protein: CASSDLGTGRLLAKNIQYF; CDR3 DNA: TGTGCCAGCAGCGACCTCGGGACAGGAAGATTACTAGCCAAGAACATTCAGTACTTC
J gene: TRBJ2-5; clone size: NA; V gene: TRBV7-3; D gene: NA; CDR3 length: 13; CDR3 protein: CASGRGPRETQYF; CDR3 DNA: TGTGCCAGCGGTCGGGGCCCTCGAGAGACCCAGTACTTC
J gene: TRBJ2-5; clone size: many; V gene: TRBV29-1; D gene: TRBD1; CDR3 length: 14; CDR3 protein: CSGQLGQHQETQYF; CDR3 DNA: TGCAGCGGCCAATTGGGACAGCACCAAGAGACCCAGTACTTC
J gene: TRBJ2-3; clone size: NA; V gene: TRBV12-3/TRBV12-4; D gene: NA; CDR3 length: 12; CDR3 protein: CASTLVGYTQYF; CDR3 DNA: TGTGCCAGCACCCTGGTGGGCTATACGCAGTATTTT
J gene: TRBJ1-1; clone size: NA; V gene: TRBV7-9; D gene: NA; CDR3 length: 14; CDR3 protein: CASRTDKGNTEAFF; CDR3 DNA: TGTGCCAGCAGAACCGACAAGGGGAACACTGAAGCTTTCTTT
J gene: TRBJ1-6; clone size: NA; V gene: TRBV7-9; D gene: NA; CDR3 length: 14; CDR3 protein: CASSLDAPLSPLHF; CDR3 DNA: TGTGCCAGCAGCTTAGATGCCCCCCTCTCACCCCTCCACTTT
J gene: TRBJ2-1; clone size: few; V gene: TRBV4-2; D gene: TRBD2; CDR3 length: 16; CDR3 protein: CASSQDQTSAYTGQFF; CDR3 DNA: TGTGCCAGCAGCCAAGATCAAACTAGCGCCTATACCGGCCAGTTCTTC
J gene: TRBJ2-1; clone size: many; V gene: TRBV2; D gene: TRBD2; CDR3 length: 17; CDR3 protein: CASSPYTSGGFIDEQFF; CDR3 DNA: TGTGCCAGCAGCCCATATACTAGCGGGGGTTTCATCGATGAGCAGTTCTTC
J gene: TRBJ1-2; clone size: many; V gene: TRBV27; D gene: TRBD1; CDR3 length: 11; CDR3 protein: CASGQGYGYTF; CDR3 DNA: TGTGCCAGCGGACAGGGGTATGGCTACACCTTC
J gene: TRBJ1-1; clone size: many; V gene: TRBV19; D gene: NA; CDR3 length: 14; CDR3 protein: CASSGTRAYTEAFF; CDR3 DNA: TGTGCCAGTAGTGGGACCCGGGCCTACACTGAAGCTTTCTTT
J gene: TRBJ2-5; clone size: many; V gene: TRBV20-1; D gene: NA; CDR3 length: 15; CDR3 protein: CSARDSWGTQETQYF; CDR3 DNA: TGCAGTGCTAGAGACTCTTGGGGGACCCAAGAGACCCAGTACTTC
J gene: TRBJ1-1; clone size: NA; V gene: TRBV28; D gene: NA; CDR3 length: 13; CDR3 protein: CASSFSGVSEAFF; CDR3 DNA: TGTGCCAGCAGTTTTTCGGGGGTTTCGGAAGCTTTCTTT
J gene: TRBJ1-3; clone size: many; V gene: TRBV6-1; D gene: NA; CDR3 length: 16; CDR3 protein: CASSPTGWISGNTIYF; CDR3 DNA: TGTGCCAGCAGTCCAACAGGGTGGATCTCTGGAAACACCATATATTTT
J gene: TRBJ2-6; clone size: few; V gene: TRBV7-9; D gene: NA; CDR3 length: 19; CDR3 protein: CASSLAVGETSSGANVLTF; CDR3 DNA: TGTGCCAGCAGCTTAGCGGTCGGGGAGACCTCCTCTGGGGCCAACGTCCTGACTTTC
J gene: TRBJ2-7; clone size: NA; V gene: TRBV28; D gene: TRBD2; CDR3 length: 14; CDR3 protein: CASRPGTSSYEQYF; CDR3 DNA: TGTGCCAGCAGGCCAGGGACTAGCTCCTACGAGCAGTACTTC
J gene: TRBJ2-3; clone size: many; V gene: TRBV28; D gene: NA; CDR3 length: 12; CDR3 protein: CASSLWVDTQYF; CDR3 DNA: TGTGCCAGCAGTTTATGGGTAGATACGCAGTATTTT
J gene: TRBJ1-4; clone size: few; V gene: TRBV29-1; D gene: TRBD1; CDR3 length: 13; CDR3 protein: CSVTGTANEKLFF; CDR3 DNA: TGCAGCGTAACCGGGACAGCTAATGAAAAACTGTTTTTT
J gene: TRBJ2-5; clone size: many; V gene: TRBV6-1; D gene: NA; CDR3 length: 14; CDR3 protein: CASWADDGEETQYF; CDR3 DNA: TGTGCCAGCTGGGCCGATGATGGGGAAGAGACCCAGTACTTC
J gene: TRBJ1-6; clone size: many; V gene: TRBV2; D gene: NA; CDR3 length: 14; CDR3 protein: CASSESGTNSPLHF; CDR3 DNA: TGTGCCAGCAGTGAATCAGGAACGAATTCACCCCTCCACTTT
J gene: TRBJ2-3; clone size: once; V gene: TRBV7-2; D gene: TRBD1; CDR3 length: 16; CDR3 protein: CASSQGGQARTDTQYF; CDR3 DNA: TGTGCCAGCAGCCAGGGGGGACAGGCCCGCACAGATACGCAGTATTTT
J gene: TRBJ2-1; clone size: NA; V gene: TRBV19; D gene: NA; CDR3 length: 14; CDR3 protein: CASSIQGASNEQFF; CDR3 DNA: TGTGCCAGTAGTATCCAGGGCGCGTCCAATGAGCAGTTCTTC
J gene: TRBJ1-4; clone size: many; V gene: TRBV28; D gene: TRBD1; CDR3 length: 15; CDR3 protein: CASRQTGGSHEKLFF; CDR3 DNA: TGTGCCAGCAGACAGACAGGGGGTTCTCATGAAAAACTGTTTTTT
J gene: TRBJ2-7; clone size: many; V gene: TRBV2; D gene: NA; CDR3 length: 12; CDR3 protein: CASKEGIYEQYF; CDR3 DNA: TGTGCCAGCAAAGAGGGTATCTACGAGCAGTACTTC
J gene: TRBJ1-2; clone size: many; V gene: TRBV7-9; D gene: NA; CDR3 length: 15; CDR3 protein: CASSPPGSSNYGYTF; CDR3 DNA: TGTGCCAGCAGCCCTCCCGGCAGCTCTAACTATGGCTACACCTTC
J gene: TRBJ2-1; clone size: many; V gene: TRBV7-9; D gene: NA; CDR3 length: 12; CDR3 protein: CASSPTGNEQFF; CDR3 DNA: TGTGCCAGCAGCCCCACAGGAAATGAGCAGTTCTTC
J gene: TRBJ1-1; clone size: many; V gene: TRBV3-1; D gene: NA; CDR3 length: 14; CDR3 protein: CASSQDWGNTEAFF; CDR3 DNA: TGTGCCAGCAGCCAAGATTGGGGGAACACTGAAGCTTTCTTT
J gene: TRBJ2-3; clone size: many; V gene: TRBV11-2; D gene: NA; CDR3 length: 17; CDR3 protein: CASSFTVTLSSPDTQYF; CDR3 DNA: TGTGCCAGCAGCTTCACAGTTACCCTCTCCTCCCCAGATACGCAGTATTTT
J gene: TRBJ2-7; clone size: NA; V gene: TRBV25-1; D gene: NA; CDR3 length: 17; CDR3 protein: CASSEGWDTKSSYEQYF; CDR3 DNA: TGTGCCAGCAGTGAAGGGTGGGACACAAAGAGCTCCTACGAGCAGTACTTC
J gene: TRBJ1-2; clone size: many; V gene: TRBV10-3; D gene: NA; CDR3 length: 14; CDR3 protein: CAISTRAANYGYTF; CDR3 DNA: TGTGCCATCAGCACCAGGGCCGCGAACTATGGCTACACCTTC
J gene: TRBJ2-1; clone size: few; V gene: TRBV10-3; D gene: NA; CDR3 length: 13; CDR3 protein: CAISDSARDEQFF; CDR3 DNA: TGTGCCATCAGTGATTCGGCGAGGGATGAGCAGTTCTTC
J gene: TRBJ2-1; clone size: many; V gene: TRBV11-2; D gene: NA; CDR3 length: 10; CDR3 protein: CASSFDEQFF; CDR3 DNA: TGTGCCAGCAGCTTCGATGAGCAGTTCTTC
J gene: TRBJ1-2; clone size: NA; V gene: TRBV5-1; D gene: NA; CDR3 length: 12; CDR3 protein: CASSLVPGGYTF; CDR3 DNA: TGCGCCAGCAGCTTGGTCCCCGGAGGCTACACCTTC
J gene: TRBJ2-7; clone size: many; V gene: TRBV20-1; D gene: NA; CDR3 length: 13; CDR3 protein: CSANHPLGYEQYF; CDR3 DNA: TGCAGTGCTAATCACCCGTTGGGTTACGAGCAGTACTTC
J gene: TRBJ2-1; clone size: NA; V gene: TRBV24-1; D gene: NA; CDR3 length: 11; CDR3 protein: CATSAPNEQFF; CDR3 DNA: TGTGCCACCAGTGCACCCAATGAGCAGTTCTTC
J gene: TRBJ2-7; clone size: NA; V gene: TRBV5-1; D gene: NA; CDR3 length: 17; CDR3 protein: CASSFTGTSKHSYEQYF; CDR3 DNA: TGCGCCAGCAGCTTTACCGGGACATCGAAACACTCCTACGAGCAGTACTTC
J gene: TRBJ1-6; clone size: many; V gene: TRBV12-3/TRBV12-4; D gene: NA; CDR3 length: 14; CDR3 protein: CASSLARTNSPLHF; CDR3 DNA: TGTGCCAGCAGTTTAGCTCGGACTAATTCACCCCTCCACTTT
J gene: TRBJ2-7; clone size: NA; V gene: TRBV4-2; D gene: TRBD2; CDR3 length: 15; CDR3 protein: CASSQERAGGYEQYF; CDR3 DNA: TGTGCCAGCAGCCAAGAGAGAGCGGGAGGCTACGAGCAGTACTTC
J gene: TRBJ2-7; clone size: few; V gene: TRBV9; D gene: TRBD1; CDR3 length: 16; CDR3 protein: CASSVEGTALGYEQYF; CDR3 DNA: TGTGCCAGCAGCGTAGAAGGGACAGCGTTAGGCTACGAGCAGTACTTC